These 22 T cell receptor beta chains came from one sample sequenced in a study of T-cell memory formation after mild COVID-19 (dated by TCRdb to the early 2020s). Libraries were built with 5' RACE. Sequencer: Illumina NovaSeq 6000. TCRdb trimmed the raw reads at Q25, called clones with MiXCR and kept productive beta chains. Rows with one shared CDR3 protein collapse into an entry with the most common genes and DNA. This sample holds about 610,000 distinct CDR3 sequences; around 16% were observed only once. The top ten clonotypes cover roughly 8% of the sample. The sequencing sample was made of PBMCs or a T cell subset sorted from them (not recorded which). Every receptor here comes from an adult woman who had mild COVID-19 (a few samples of this study predate the infection). The sample titles of this study are shuffled in the database, so cell type and time point are left out; the donor was told from shared clones.

The chain has TRBV4-1 and TRBJ2-1; D perhaps matches TRBD2 (6 bases). The CDR3 extends over 14 amino acids. Deletions cut 1 base from V and 7 bases from J, with 11 bases between. Germline V gene sequence: CDR1 MGHRA, CDR2 YSYEKL. The CDR3: CASSQGRDLNEQFF. The DNA of the CDR3 is TGCGCCAGCAGCCAAGGGAGGGATTTGAATGAGCAGTTCTTC.

This clonotype occurred a few times. The chain carries TRBV29-1 and TRBJ2-3; D is possibly TRBD2 (6 bases). The CDR3 covers 14 residues. The V end lost 3 bases, the J end lost 5 bases, and 15 bases lay between the germline ends. In germline, CDR1 is SQVTM, CDR2 ANQGSEA. The CDR3 DNA follows: TGCAGCGTTGAGGAGGGCTTGGGGCTAGATACGCAGTATTTT. Its protein product is CSVEEGLGLDTQYF.

This clonotype was seen only a few times. This sequence joins TRBV24-1 and TRBJ2-1; 9 nucleotides align to TRBD2. The ends lost 3 bases at V and 3 bases at J; junction bases unmatched: 5. The CDR3 sequence is 16 residues long. In germline, CDR1 is KGHDR, CDR2 SFDVKD. Here the CDR3 reads CATSDAAGGIYNEQFF. In DNA form, the CDR3 reads TGTGCCACCAGTGATGCCGCGGGGGGGATCTACAATGAGCAGTTCTTC.

The chain uses TRBV12-3 or TRBV12-4 and TRBJ1-5; D uncertain. V was cut by 2 bases and J by 7 bases, with 6 bases left in between. CDR3 length: 12 residues. CDR3 DNA sequence: TGTGCCAGCAGTTTAAGTATCCAGCCCCAGCATTTT. Residues: CASSLSIQPQHF.

The chain is built from TRBV5-4 and TRBJ1-2, with D possibly being TRBD1 (5 bases). V was trimmed by 0 bases and J by 0 bases, leaving 12 bases between them. CDR3 size: 16 residues. Germline CDR1 reads SGHNT; CDR2 reads YYREEE (reference sequence). The CDR3 coding sequence is TGTGCCAGCAGCTTGGCCGTACAGGAAGCTAACTATGGCTACACCTTC. Its protein product is CASSLAVQEANYGYTF.

This sequence joins TRBV7-9 and TRBJ2-2; TRBD2 matches at 8 bases. The germline V gene has CDR1 SEHNR and CDR2 FQNEAQ (reference sequence). The CDR3 sequence is 14 residues long. The V and J ends lost 6 bases and 4 bases, in that order; junction bases with no gene match: 4. DNA for the CDR3: TGTGCCAGCAGGAGCGGGAGTCCCACCGGGGAGCTGTTTTTT. It codes for CASRSGSPTGELFF.

The chain carries TRBV15 and TRBJ1-5, with a weak D call TRBD1 (5 bases). Trimming removed 4 bases from V and 2 bases from J, with 12 bases in between. From germline, CDR1 is LNHNV and CDR2 YYDKDF (reference sequence). The CDR3 length is 15 residues. The CDR3 nucleotides read TGTGCCACCAGCATAGGAGGGGACCGCAATCAGCCCCAGCATTTT. Translated, it gives CATSIGGDRNQPQHF.

V usage is TRBV4-2 and J usage is TRBJ2-2; D unclear. Trimming cost V 1 base and J 8 bases, with 11 bases left between them. The CDR3 runs to 14 residues. CDR1 LGHNA and CDR2 YNFKEQ come from the germline V gene. The CDR3 DNA follows: TGTGCCAGCAGCCAAGCTGTATCCGGAGGGGAGCTGTTTTTT. It codes for CASSQAVSGGELFF.

V is TRBV11-2 and J is TRBJ2-7, with 8 bases matching TRBD2. The CDR3 extends over 17 amino acids. The germline V gene encodes CDR1 SGHAT and CDR2 FQNNGV. V shed 0 bases, J shed 4 bases, and the junction held 11 bases outside the gene matches. CDR3 amino acids: CASSLDETAGVVYEQYF. The CDR3 DNA sequence: TGTGCCAGCAGCTTAGATGAGACAGCGGGAGTAGTATACGAGCAGTACTTC.

This chain connects TRBV6-5 to TRBJ2-1; D uncertain. From germline, CDR1 is MNHEY and CDR2 SVGAGI. The germline V and J ends were trimmed by 0 bases and 5 bases, with 8 bases remaining between them. CDR3 length: 14 amino acids. The CDR3 spells CASSYSSVNNEQFF. For the CDR3, the DNA is TGTGCCAGCAGTTACTCGAGTGTGAACAATGAGCAGTTCTTC.

J is TRBJ2-1 and V is TRBV7-2; unclear D gene. The CDR3 consists of 13 residues. V was clipped by 3 bases and J by 6 bases, with 9 bases between them. Germline V CDR1 and CDR2: SGHTA, FQGNSA. The chain's CDR3 is CASSFSYGNEQFF. The CDR3 coding sequence is TGTGCCAGCAGCTTCAGTTACGGCAATGAGCAGTTCTTC.

The V call is TRBV7-2, the J call TRBJ2-5, with 11 positions matching TRBD1. The germline gives CDR1 SGHTA, CDR2 FQGNSA. The V segment lost 5 bases and the J segment 4 bases; nucleotides outside the gene matches: 6. This CDR3 has 15 amino acids. The CDR3 protein is CASSRHGTGGETQYF. The CDR3 DNA reads as TGTGCCAGCAGCCGACACGGGACAGGGGGAGAGACCCAGTACTTC.

The chain combines TRBV19 with TRBJ1-2; D unresolved. The CDR3 spans 12 residues. The V and J ends lost 3 bases and 8 bases respectively, with 10 bases between them. Looked up from germline, CDR1 is LNHDA and CDR2 is SQIVND (reference sequence). The CDR3 here is CASSIGRQGYTF. The CDR3 coding sequence is TGTGCCAGTAGTATCGGGCGGCAAGGCTACACCTTC.

The chain combines TRBV7-2 with TRBJ1-1; D not resolved. Per germline, CDR1 SGHTA and CDR2 FQGNSA. With 2 bases removed from V and 3 bases from J, the gap between germline ends came to 7 bases. This CDR3 spans 13 amino acids. The CDR3 sequence is CASSLSKDTEAFF. The CDR3 coding sequence is TGTGCCAGCAGCTTATCCAAGGACACTGAAGCTTTCTTT.

This clonotype occurred a few times. The V gene is TRBV2, the J gene TRBJ2-7; TRBD2 aligns across 7 bases. Germline CDR1 is SNHLY and CDR2 is FYNNEI. The CDR3 is 15 residues long. Losses at the gene ends were 2 bases for V and 3 bases for J; bases not matched to a gene: 7. The CDR3 bases are TGTGCCAGCAGTGAATTGGGCGGGAGTCGCTACGAGCAGTACTTC. Protein sequence: CASSELGGSRYEQYF.

This clonotype was counted between two and nine times. The chain is built from TRBV6-2 or TRBV6-3 and TRBJ2-1, with no clear D. Between the trimmed V and J ends, which lost 2 bases and 12 bases, there was a span of 20 bases. This CDR3 spans 15 amino acids. Germline lookup yields CDR1 MNHEY and CDR2 SVGEGT. The CDR3 nucleotides read TGTGCCAGCAGTTACGCTCTCCGGGTTCTCACTGGGCAGTTCTTC. Protein product: CASSYALRVLTGQFF.

This clonotype has just a few counts. The V call is TRBV5-6, the J call TRBJ2-7, with no clear D. CDR1 SGHDT and CDR2 YYEEEE come from the germline V gene. V shed 4 bases and J shed 2 bases, with 10 bases lying between them. This CDR3 contains 13 residues. CDR3 protein: CASSDGSAYEQYF. The DNA for the CDR3 is TGTGCCAGCAGCGACGGATCCGCCTACGAGCAGTACTTC.

A few counts support this clonotype. This CDR3 is CASSWTGTDPYEQYF. The CDR3 DNA reads as TGCGCCAGCAGCTGGACCGGGACAGATCCCTACGAGCAGTACTTC. V is TRBV5-1 and J is TRBJ2-7; 7 bases map to TRBD1. CDR3 length: 15 amino acids. CDR1 and CDR2 from the germline V gene are SGHRS and YFSETQ. The V gene end was trimmed by 3 bases and the J gene end by 2 bases; junction bases not matched to a gene: 8.

As for this clonotype: Germline and junction disagree at one end, which may indicate a read error. The gene calls are TRBV7-9 and TRBJ1-1, with a weak D call TRBD1 (5 bases). Germline V gene lookup returns CDR1 SEHNR and CDR2 FQNEAQ (reference sequence). This CDR3 region has 11 residues. Here the CDR3 DNA reads TGTGCCAGCAGCTTAGCCCTCAGGGAGTACTTT. It codes for CASSLALREYF.

CDR3 nucleotides: TGTGCCAGCTCACCTATAGCTAGGAACACTGAAGCTTTCTTT. The encoded protein is CASSPIARNTEAFF. This chain uses TRBV18 with TRBJ1-1, with D uncertain. The length of the CDR3 is 14 residues. The germline V gene encodes CDR1 KGHSH and CDR2 LQKENI. Trimming stripped 3 bases from V and 1 base from J, with 9 bases between.

Only a few counts were recorded for this clonotype. This chain joins TRBV12-3 or TRBV12-4 and TRBJ1-2; no clear D. The V and J ends lost 3 bases and 2 bases respectively, with 7 bases between them. The CDR3 is 13 amino acids. The CDR3: CASSFSYNYGYTF. The CDR3 coding sequence is TGTGCCAGCAGTTTTTCGTACAACTATGGCTACACCTTC.

This clonotype was picked up many times. Germline is not matched at one junction end, which may reflect a read error. The chain links TRBV7-7 to TRBJ2-1; TRBD1 agrees at 7 bases. Per the germline V gene, CDR1 is SSHAT and CDR2 is FNYEAQ (reference sequence). There are 14 residues in the CDR3. CDR3 sequence: CASSLARGPHEQFF. The CDR3 DNA sequence: TGTGCTAGCAGCTTAGCGAGGGGGCCCCATGAGCAGTTCTTC.